Shown below are 8 T cell receptor beta chains from a single sample sequenced in a study of T cell changes during pregnancy in multiple sclerosis. Generated by immunoSEQ multiplex PCR, the TCRdb table keeps only in-frame clones and is missing some. The profile shows 60,000 or so clones, 90% to 95% of them singletons. Sequencing used peripheral blood, obtained before pregnancy. These receptors were collected from a female donor with multiple sclerosis, enrolled in a pregnancy study.

This chain links TRBV21-1 with TRBJ1-1; TRBD1 reflects the table's D call only, with no check against the DNA. TRBV21-1 is a recognized pseudogene. The CDR3 loop spans 15 amino acids. This chain's CDR3 is CASSPRRDSPHEAFF. The CDR3 DNA follows: TGTGCCAGCAGCCCACGGCGGGACAGCCCCCATGAAGCTTTCTTT.

This clone has a single count. V is TRBV2 and J is TRBJ2-7, with TRBD1 as a possible D gene (6 bases). In germline, CDR1 is SNHLY, CDR2 FYNNEI. The CDR3 runs 12 residues. Between the trimmed V and J ends, which lost 9 bases and 3 bases, there was a span of 12 bases. CDR3 in amino acids: CASIGGNYEQYF. DNA of the CDR3: TGTGCCAGTATAGGGGGAAACTACGAGCAGTACTTC.

The J gene is TRBJ2-7, the V gene TRBV6-5, with D maybe TRBD2 (5 bases). The CDR3 has 13 amino acids. The ends were cut back, 1 base at V and 5 bases at J, with 9 bases in the middle. From germline, CDR1 is MNHEY and CDR2 SVGAGI. CDR3 coding DNA: TGTGCCAGCAGTTACTACCCCGGGGACGAGCAGTACTTC. It is translated as CASSYYPGDEQYF.

This clone has a single count. The rearrangement joins TRBV7-8 to TRBJ2-7; D may be TRBD2 (5 bases). The germline gives CDR1 SGHVS, CDR2 FQNEAQ. Deletions cut 5 bases from V and 1 base from J, with 12 bases between. CDR3 length equals 14 residues. The CDR3 loop is CASSHTSASYEQYF. Written as DNA, the CDR3 is TGTGCCAGCAGCCATACTAGTGCGTCCTACGAGCAGTACTTC.

The CDR3 is CASSANFYEQYF. CDR3 sequence (DNA): TGTGCCAGCAGCGCCAACTTCTACGAGCAGTACTTC. This chain connects TRBV25-1 to TRBJ2-7, with no clear D. V was cut by 6 bases and J by 3 bases, with 9 bases left in between. The CDR3 runs 12 residues. CDR1 MGHDK and CDR2 SYGVNS come from the germline V gene.

The chain has TRBV27 and TRBJ1-1; 7 bases fit TRBD1. The trim removed 6 bases at V and 4 bases at J, leaving 8 bases unmatched. The CDR3 is made up of 14 amino acids. From germline, CDR1 is MNHEY and CDR2 SMNVEV (reference sequence). The CDR3 sequence is CASSPTGVSTEAFF. Here the CDR3 DNA reads TGTGCCAGCAGCCCCACAGGGGTAAGCACTGAAGCTTTCTTT.

The V call is TRBV28, the J call TRBJ1-5, with a weak D call TRBD1 (5 bases). The germline V gene encodes CDR1 MDHEN and CDR2 SYDVKM. V was trimmed by 5 bases and J by 2 bases, leaving 16 bases between them. The CDR3 contains 16 residues. The chain's CDR3 is CASSNQRWGGNQPQHF. CDR3 sequence (DNA): TGTGCCAGCAGTAACCAAAGATGGGGCGGCAATCAGCCCCAGCATTTT.

This chain links TRBV6-4 with TRBJ1-1, with D unclear. The CDR3 runs to 10 residues. The V end lost 6 bases, the J end lost 4 bases, and 3 bases lay between the germline ends. Germline-derived CDR1 and CDR2 are MRHNA and SNTAGT. CDR3 nucleotide sequence: TGTGCCAGCAGGGCCACTGAAGCTTTCTTT. Protein: CASRATEAFF.